These T cell receptor beta chains were read from a single sample in a study of human T cells and chemical hapten exposure. MiXCR, applied by TCRdb to the RACE reads, yields one record per CDR3 protein. The sample carries roughly 52,000 distinct CDR3 sequences, 7.5% to 10% recorded once. The sample was whole blood, taken in connection with sensitization to the hapten diphenylcyclopropenone (DPC). These TCRs come from a woman in her forties or fifties with alopecia areata. Some clones in this sample may be carry-over from other donors' samples. Both conserved end residues are part of each CDR3. The D gene is left open where the match is weak. Rows give clone size only sometimes, using once, few, many, or a class for an expanded clone.

abundance	v_gene	d_gene	j_gene	CDR3aa	CDR3nt
many	TRBV4-1	.	TRBJ1-4	CASSHRDQRSEKLFF	TGCGCCAGCAGCCACCGGGATCAGCGTTCGGAAAAACTGTTTTTT
.	TRBV3-2	.	TRBJ2-1	CASSEERDRARFF	TGTGCCAGCAGCGAAGAAAGGGACAGGGCGCGGTTCTTC
.	TRBV28	.	TRBJ1-6	CASRSPNSPLHF	TGTGCCAGCAGAAGCCCCAATTCACCCCTCCACTTT
.	TRBV7-6	TRBD2	TRBJ2-2	CASSPRSGGANGELFF	TGTGCCAGCAGCCCCCGCAGCGGGGGGGCCAACGGGGAGCTGTTTTTT
.	TRBV7-2	.	TRBJ2-2	CASSPTRSRGAGELFF	TGTGCCAGCAGCCCTACCCGAAGCAGGGGAGCCGGGGAGCTGTTTTTT
few	TRBV18	TRBD1	TRBJ2-5	CASSPSGTARETQYF	TGTGCCAGCTCACCCTCCGGGACAGCCAGAGAGACCCAGTACTTC
many	TRBV20-1	.	TRBJ1-6	CSARDGRGGSYNSPLHF	TGCAGTGCTAGAGATGGGAGGGGTGGCTCCTATAATTCACCCCTCCACTTT
few	TRBV4-1	TRBD1	TRBJ2-7	CASSQDRGTGYHYEQYF	TGCGCCAGCAGCCAAGATCGCGGGACAGGGTATCACTACGAGCAGTACTTC
many	TRBV6-2/TRBV6-3	.	TRBJ1-5	CASSYGAGANQPQHF	TGTGCCAGCAGTTACGGTGCGGGGGCGAATCAGCCCCAGCATTTT
many	TRBV6-5	.	TRBJ1-2	CASSYSSASAGYGYTF	TGTGCCAGCAGTTACTCTTCAGCCTCAGCGGGCTATGGCTACACCTTC
many	TRBV20-1	TRBD1	TRBJ1-2	CSASWGQTYGYTF	TGCAGTGCTAGTTGGGGACAGACCTATGGCTACACCTTC
.	TRBV28	TRBD1	TRBJ1-6	CASGTGDSPLHF	TGTGCCAGCGGGACAGGGGATTCACCCCTCCACTTT
.	TRBV6-5	.	TRBJ1-1	CASSYGGTEAFF	TGTGCCAGCAGTTACGGGGGCACTGAAGCTTTCTTT
many	TRBV7-6	TRBD1	TRBJ1-1	CASSPSGGADTEAFF	TGTGCCAGCAGTCCCTCAGGGGGCGCTGACACTGAAGCTTTCTTT
many	TRBV7-2	.	TRBJ1-1	CASRLARTNTEAFF	TGTGCCAGCAGATTAGCCAGGACGAACACTGAAGCTTTCTTT
few	TRBV9	.	TRBJ1-1	CASSVGGPLNTEAFF	TGTGCCAGCAGCGTGGGGGGCCCGTTGAACACTGAAGCTTTCTTT
many	TRBV9	.	TRBJ2-2	CASSQGWVQGTGELFF	TGTGCCAGCAGCCAAGGCTGGGTCCAGGGGACCGGGGAGCTGTTTTTT
.	TRBV29-1	.	TRBJ2-3	CSVEFFTITDTQYF	TGCAGCGTTGAATTTTTTACTATCACAGATACGCAGTATTTT
many	TRBV4-3	.	TRBJ1-6	CASSQAENSPLHF	TGCGCCAGCAGCCAAGCCGAGAATTCACCCCTCCACTTT
few	TRBV5-4	.	TRBJ1-2	CASSGLSGYTF	TGTGCCAGCAGCGGCCTATCTGGCTACACCTTC
.	TRBV29-1	.	TRBJ2-1	CSVSLDSLNEQFF	TGCAGCGTTTCATTGGACAGCCTCAATGAGCAGTTCTTC
many	TRBV15	.	TRBJ1-3	CATSRGSLLGNTIYF	TGTGCCACCAGCAGAGGAAGTTTATTGGGAAACACCATATATTTT
.	TRBV5-1	.	TRBJ1-5	CASSLEGGFQPQHF	TGCGCCAGCAGCTTGGAGGGGGGCTTTCAGCCCCAGCATTTT
few	TRBV18	TRBD2	TRBJ2-7	CASSPAGGPVDEQYF	TGTGCCAGCTCGCCAGCGGGGGGGCCAGTTGACGAGCAGTACTTC
.	TRBV28	.	TRBJ1-1	CASSLPPAGNTEAFF	TGTGCCAGCAGTTTGCCCCCGGCAGGGAACACTGAAGCTTTCTTT
.	TRBV25-1	.	TRBJ2-2	CASSEISPGGTGELFF	TGTGCCAGCAGTGAAATATCCCCTGGAGGGACCGGGGAGCTGTTTTTT
few	TRBV7-8	.	TRBJ2-5	CASSLAHREYQETQYF	TGTGCCAGCAGCTTAGCGCATCGGGAGTACCAAGAGACCCAGTACTTC
.	TRBV6-2/TRBV6-3	.	TRBJ2-3	CASSYLLLEGATDTQYF	TGTGCCAGCAGTTACTTGCTCTTGGAGGGAGCCACAGATACGCAGTATTTT